This TCR beta chain was obtained from a study of Graves' ophthalmopathy and Graves' hyperthyroidism. Study conclusions and caveats: An approximately 82% specificity and around 88% sensitivity were achieved by a 13-signature model that separated ophthalmopathy from stable hyperthyroidism. Most clonotypes expanded in thyroid above 0.001 frequency were present in blood too.

Between the trimmed V and J ends, which lost 0 bases and 10 bases, there was a span of 19 bases. From germline, CDR1 is DFQATT and CDR2 SNEGSKA (reference sequence). This CDR3 spans 16 amino acids. Excluded were patients with other autoimmune diseases, uncontrolled infections, pregnancy or lactation. Amplifying from RNA transcripts, the study obtained TCR beta CDR3 regions. HTBI primers served in a first-round RT-PCR, which a second-round multiplex PCR followed. Using its own MiXCR run on the multiplex PCR reads, TCRdb lists one record per CDR3 protein. The sample has roughly 600,000 distinct CDR3 sequences, roughly 40% seen once. Note on this clonotype: The antigen remains undetermined.

This chain connects TRBV20-1 to TRBJ1-6, with TRBD1 as a possible D gene (6 bases). Specimen: peripheral blood or thyroid tissue (not recorded which). The TCR was taken from an adult man with Graves' hyperthyroidism. DNA of the CDR3: TGCAGTGCTAGAGATGATAGGGCAGGGGTTAGATCACCCCTCCACTTT. Protein product: CSARDDRAGVRSPLHF.